This TCR beta chain emerged from a study of T cells in tuberculosis. At the level of the study: A South African cohort included IGRA-negative adolescents, latently infected IGRA-positive adolescents and adults with active tuberculosis. Blood was taken before or within 7 days of anti-tuberculosis therapy. General study findings and limits: A GMM-specific repertoire classifier reached 80% to 90% accuracy, AUROC 0.90.

Sequenced by immunoSEQ multiplex PCR; TCRdb stores in-frame clones only, minus some. The repertoire holds tens of thousands of clones, with approximately 90% as singletons. Points on this clone: Antigen: not known.

Described time point: new active TB diagnosis, blood taken before or within 7 days of starting treatment. V dropped 6 bases and J dropped 6 bases, with 15 bases sitting between them. CDR1 and CDR2 (germline): SNHLY, FYNNEI. The CDR3 runs to 14 residues. Sequencing was performed on PBMCs, taken at tuberculosis diagnosis. The chain is built from TRBV2 and TRBJ1-5; the D gene is possibly TRBD1 (6 bases). The TCR sequence derives from an adult with tuberculosis. The CDR3: CASSIQGGSQPQHF. CDR3 DNA: TGTGCCAGCAGCATACAGGGAGGGAGTCAGCCCCAGCATTTT.